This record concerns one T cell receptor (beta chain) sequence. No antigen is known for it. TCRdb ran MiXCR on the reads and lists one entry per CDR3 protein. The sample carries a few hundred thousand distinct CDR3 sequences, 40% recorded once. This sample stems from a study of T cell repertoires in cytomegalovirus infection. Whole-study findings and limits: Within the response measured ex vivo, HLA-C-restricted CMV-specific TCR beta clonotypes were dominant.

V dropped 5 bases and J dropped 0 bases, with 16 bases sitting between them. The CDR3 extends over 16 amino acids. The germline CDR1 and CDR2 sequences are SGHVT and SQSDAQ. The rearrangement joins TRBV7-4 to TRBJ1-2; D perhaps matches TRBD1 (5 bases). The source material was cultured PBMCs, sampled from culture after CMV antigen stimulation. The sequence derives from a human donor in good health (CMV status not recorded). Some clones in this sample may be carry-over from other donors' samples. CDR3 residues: CASSRKGAYPNYGYTF. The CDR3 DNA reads TGTGCCAGCAGCCGTAAAGGGGCTTACCCTAACTATGGCTACACCTTC.